What follows describes a single T cell receptor beta chain. Its antigen remains undetermined. It has no much larger one-base neighbor in the sample; base qualities were not kept. Each collaborating institution followed its own protocols to collect whole blood in K2EDTA tubes. Collaborator samples were shipped for TCRbeta analysis as frozen whole blood, isolated PBMCs, or DNA extracted from either sample type. TCRbeta CDR3 regions were amplified from genomic DNA using the immunoSEQ Assay, a bias-controlled multiplex PCR. Under the source paper's analysis protocol: Within the assay, amplification of reference gene primers was used to estimate how many nucleated cells each sample contained. To quantify the absolute abundance of each unique TCRbeta CDR3 rearrangement, sequence reads were collapsed and filtered. For each sample, productive Simpson clonality was calculated by taking the square root of Simpson's diversity index across productive rearrangements. Entries here come from immuneACCESS through TCRdb and include only in-frame sequences with V and J called. Some clones fail to appear in such tables; in the studies checked, an unresolved V gene covers under half of the shortfall, and the cause of the remainder is unknown. The V and J calls and the clone size are those of that table, but D and trimming were determined from the DNA. Across this sample there are 85,000 to 100,000 clones, with 75% to 85% seen only once. The leading ten clones occupy about a sixth of the sample.

This record belongs to a study of blood T cell repertoires in COVID-19 (TCRdb year 2020). Regarding the research as a whole: Samples from collaborators originated in the United States, Italy and Spain and spanned both the acute and convalescent phases of COVID-19. The repertoires were made available in a free public database intended to serve as a resource for research on the immune response to SARS-CoV-2. Where HLA class I and class II types were available, the types were taken from metadata supplied by the sample provider, not from assay-based typing. The sample metadata nearly always contained a de-identified subject ID, COVID-19 status, age in years and sex. The material from the prospective study consisted of cDNA or gDNA derived from T cells, B-cell-depleted T cells, or PBMCs. Samples came from the ongoing ImmuneRACE study (first 160 participants) plus 1,254 subjects from 6 global collaborators. Deeply sampled blood TCRbeta repertoires from subjects exposed to, actively infected with, or recovered from COVID-19 were included in the dataset.

Paper-wide results and their limitations: The amount of clinical and demographic metadata varied by source and participant and was provided uncurated.

Here V drops 3 bases and J drops 5 bases, and the junction holds 1 base not matched to any gene. The CDR3 numbers 13 residues from cysteine through phenylalanine. The entry retains the CDR3 DNA only, 39 bases that are in frame from base 1. CDR1 SGHAT and CDR2 FQDESV were looked up in the germline V gene (reference sequence). The TCR was taken from a woman of 80 years or more with active or convalescent COVID-19. Sequences were obtained from peripheral blood. The chain is made from TRBV11-1 and TRBJ2-5, with 9 junctional bases fitting TRBD1. The base sequence is TGTGCCAGCAGCTTCGGACAGGGGGAGACCCAGTACTTC. The translation is CASSFGQGETQYF.